Presented here are 5 T cell receptor beta chains from one specimen sequenced in a study of OX40 agonist ivuxolimab in advanced cancers. The table came from immunoSEQ multiplex PCR; TCRdb's copy has only in-frame clones and leaves some out. The data contain tens of thousands of clones, around nine tenths of them singletons. Specimen: CD4+ or CD8+ T cells sorted from blood, collected in a trial of the OX40 agonist ivuxolimab. The source is an adult with an advanced solid tumor such as melanoma, head and neck, liver or kidney cancer.

This sequence joins TRBV6-5 and TRBJ2-3; 10 nucleotides align to TRBD2. Germline CDR1 is MNHEY and CDR2 is SVGAGI. This CDR3 comprises 16 residues. V lost 3 bases, J lost 4 bases, and 7 bases stayed unmatched. The CDR3 nucleotides read TGTGCCAGCAGTTATATAGCGGGAGGATCGGCAGATACGCAGTATTTT. It is translated as CASSYIAGGSADTQYF.

The chain employs TRBV5-1 and TRBJ2-5, with D possibly being TRBD1 (6 bases). This CDR3 is built from 14 residues. Germline assignment: CDR1 SGHRS and CDR2 YFSETQ. Trimming took off 0 bases at V and 5 bases at J, with 11 bases between the two ends. The CDR3 DNA reads as TGCGCCAGCAGCTTGGTGTCAGGGGCGGAGACCCAGTACTTC. This encodes CASSLVSGAETQYF.

The V call is TRBV16, the J call TRBJ2-5; D remains ambiguous. V shed 1 base and J shed 4 bases, with 4 bases lying between them. The germline gives CDR1 KGHSY, CDR2 FQNENV. This CDR3 is 12 amino acids long. CDR3 region: CASSQLGETQYF. The CDR3 region has the DNA TGTGCCAGCAGCCAATTAGGAGAGACCCAGTACTTC.

The V gene is TRBV7-6, the J gene TRBJ2-3; D unresolved. The CDR3 is made up of 14 amino acids. V was pared by 5 bases and J by 6 bases, with 15 bases between. Germline V lookup: CDR1 SGHVS, CDR2 FNYEAQ. The CDR3 here is CASSAPSLRDTQYF. The CDR3 DNA sequence: TGTGCCAGCAGCGCCCCTTCGCTTCGGGATACGCAGTATTTT.

V is TRBV11-2 and J is TRBJ2-2; 11 positions agree with TRBD2. With 1 base clipped from V and 0 bases from J, the junction kept 7 bases outside the gene matches. CDR3 size: 19 residues. Germline V CDR1 and CDR2: SGHAT, FQNNGV. The CDR3 loop reads CASSLGNLAGGSNTGELFF. The CDR3 nucleotides read TGTGCCAGCAGCTTAGGAAATCTAGCGGGGGGCTCGAACACCGGGGAGCTGTTTTTT.